Each of the 27 T cell receptor beta chains below was sequenced from the same sample in a study of cytomegalovirus exposure and HLA in healthy donors. A multiplex PCR was run with 60 Vbeta primers and 13 Jbeta primers. The assay was immunoSEQ multiplex PCR, and TCRdb's table has in-frame clones only and misses some. The table shows under 170,000 clones, with around 75% occurring only once. Sample: PBMCs. The receptors here all came from a human donor in good health.

This CDR3 is CASSLGAGLAVMYGNEQFF. The CDR3 nucleotides are TGCGCCAGCAGCTTGGGAGCGGGACTAGCGGTTATGTACGGGAATGAGCAGTTCTTC. The genes are TRBV5-1 and TRBJ2-1, with 11 positions matching TRBD2. Germline CDR1 and CDR2: SGHRS and YFSETQ. V lost 0 bases and J lost 7; bases outside the gene matches: 15. There are 19 residues in the CDR3.

V and J are TRBV4-2 and TRBJ2-2; the D gene is possibly TRBD1 (5 bases). This CDR3 spans 17 amino acids. Germline values: CDR1 LGHNA, CDR2 YNFKEQ. V shed 0 bases and J shed 6 bases, with 17 bases lying between them. The chain's CDR3 is CASSQDKGQVSAGELFF. CDR3 nucleotide sequence: TGTGCCAGCAGCCAAGATAAAGGACAAGTCAGCGCCGGGGAGCTGTTTTTT.

V is TRBV13 and J is TRBJ2-3, with 9 bases matching TRBD2. With 1 base clipped from V and 1 base from J, the junction kept 9 bases outside the gene matches. Germline assignment: CDR1 PRHDT and CDR2 FYEKMQ (reference sequence). The CDR3 consists of 18 residues. CDR3 nucleotide sequence: TGTGCCAGCAGCTTAGATAGCGGGAGATTTTTAGGCACAGATACGCAGTATTTT. Its translation is CASSLDSGRFLGTDTQYF.

This clone was recorded once. This chain uses TRBV25-1 with TRBJ1-1, with 8 bases lining up with TRBD1. The V gene end was trimmed by 9 bases and the J gene end by 4 bases; junction bases not matched to a gene: 1. The CDR3 covers 11 residues. The germline V gene encodes CDR1 MGHDK and CDR2 SYGVNS. CDR3 bases: TGTGCCAGTGACAGGGGCACTGAAGCTTTCTTT. Protein: CASDRGTEAFF. The variable domain in full, with the rest retrieved from reference TRBV25-1 and TRBJ1-1, is EADIYQTPRYLVIGTGKKITLECSQTMGHDKMYWYQQDPGMELHLIHYSYGVNSTEKGDLSSESTVSRIRTEHFPLTLESARPSHTSQYLCASDRGTEAFFGQGTRLTVV.

The J gene is TRBJ2-1, the V gene TRBV5-1; 8 nucleotides line up with TRBD1. CDR3 size: 18 residues. V trimming: 3 bases; J trimming: 0 bases; junction bases outside the gene matches: 11. CDR1 SGHRS and CDR2 YFSETQ come from the germline V gene. CDR3 protein: CASSSPGMGTGSYNEQFF. The CDR3 DNA reads TGCGCCAGCAGCTCACCTGGAATGGGGACAGGCTCCTACAATGAGCAGTTCTTC.

The chain carries TRBV7-5 and TRBJ2-7; TRBD1 was called by the table and not checked on the DNA. TRBV7-5 is a pseudogene segment. This CDR3 spans 14 amino acids. The CDR3 coding sequence is TGTGTCAGAAGCCCGAGGACAGAGGTCGAGGAGCAGTACTTC. Translated, it gives CVRSPRTEVEEQYF.

The chain couples TRBV11-2 to TRBJ2-2; 10 bases align to TRBD2. CDR1 is SGHAT and CDR2 is FQNNGV in the germline V gene. Unmatched junction bases numbered 12, after V lost 6 bases and J lost 8 bases. The CDR3 loop spans 16 amino acids. CDR3 sequence: CASSSVMLAGAGELFF. CDR3 DNA sequence: TGTGCCAGCAGTTCCGTCATGCTAGCGGGGGCTGGGGAGCTGTTTTTT.

This sequence joins TRBV25-1 and TRBJ2-7; D not certain. The CDR3 length is 12 residues. Trimming stripped 7 bases from V and 1 base from J, with 8 bases between. The germline V gene encodes CDR1 MGHDK and CDR2 SYGVNS. The CDR3 loop is CASTSGSYEQYF. CDR3 coding DNA: TGTGCCAGCACCTCAGGATCCTACGAGCAGTACTTC.

The rearrangement joins TRBV19 to TRBJ2-4; 12 positions agree with TRBD2. The CDR3 consists of 17 residues. V was pared by 8 bases and J by 3 bases, with 11 bases of the junction left unmatched. CDR1 is LNHDA, CDR2 SQIVND, per germline (reference sequence). The DNA for the CDR3 is TGTGCCAGTTCGACTAGCGGGAGAACCGACCACAAAAACATTCAGTACTTC. Residues: CASSTSGRTDHKNIQYF.

Only one count was recorded for this clone. The chain links TRBV5-4 to TRBJ2-3, with 8 bases that match TRBD2. This CDR3 is built from 15 residues. V was pared by 4 bases and J by 3 bases, with 7 bases of the junction left unmatched. The germline gives CDR1 SGHNT, CDR2 YYREEE (reference sequence). CDR3 in amino acids: CASSLEGGRTDTQYF. As DNA, the CDR3 is TGTGCCAGCAGCCTAGAAGGCGGGAGGACAGATACGCAGTATTTT.

The chain combines TRBV12-5 with TRBJ2-5; the match to TRBD2 covers 13 bases. The germline gives CDR1 LGHNT, CDR2 FRNRAP. V lost 6 bases, J lost 5 bases, and 15 bases stayed unmatched. CDR3 length: 18 amino acids. CDR3 DNA: TGTGCTAGTGGGGACGACAGGGGGACTAGCGGGAATGTTGAGACCCAGTACTTC. Its translation is CASGDDRGTSGNVETQYF.

This clone has just a few counts. The genes are TRBV29-1 and TRBJ2-5, with D possibly matching TRBD1 (5 bases). Trimming cost V 5 bases and J 5 bases, with 9 bases left between them. Germline CDR1 reads SQVTM; CDR2 reads ANQGSEA. The CDR3 is 11 amino acids. CDR3 in amino acids: CSVRPGETQYF. In DNA form, the CDR3 reads TGCAGCGTTAGACCAGGGGAGACCCAGTACTTC.

The chain carries TRBV6-6 and TRBJ2-5, with 8 bases lining up with TRBD1. Trimming at V came to 3 bases and at J to 4 bases, leaving 7 bases not matched to a gene. The CDR3 spans 15 residues. Germline-derived CDR1 and CDR2 are MNHNY and SVGAGI (reference sequence). CDR3 nucleotide sequence: TGTGCCAGCAGTTATAGGGGGACAGGTGGAGAGACCCAGTACTTC. It translates to CASSYRGTGGETQYF.

This rearrangement joins TRBV27 to TRBJ2-1; D might be TRBD1 (5 bases). V was clipped by 4 bases and J by 6 bases, with 16 bases between them. CDR1 and CDR2 from the germline V gene are MNHEY and SMNVEV (reference sequence). The CDR3 contains 15 residues. This CDR3 reads CASSWATEGGNEQFF. The CDR3, as DNA: TGTGCCAGCAGTTGGGCGACAGAAGGCGGCAATGAGCAGTTCTTC.

This clone was seen a few times. The chain is built from TRBV6-6 and TRBJ2-1; no clear D gene. The germline V gene has CDR1 MNHNY and CDR2 SVGAGI (reference sequence). Trimming left V 0 bases short and J 10 bases short, with 4 bases between. This CDR3 is 11 amino acids long. In DNA form, the CDR3 reads TGTGCCAGCAGTTACTCGACAGAGCAGTTCTTC. It encodes CASSYSTEQFF.

J is TRBJ2-7 and V is TRBV6-4; 10 nucleotides agree with TRBD2. Trimming at V came to 3 bases and at J to 0 bases, leaving 5 bases not matched to a gene. The germline V gene encodes CDR1 MRHNA and CDR2 SNTAGT. The CDR3 contains 16 residues. The CDR3 loop is CASSDLAGVYSYEQYF. As DNA, the CDR3 is TGTGCCAGCAGTGATCTAGCGGGAGTCTACTCCTACGAGCAGTACTTC.

The sample holds one count of this clone. The chain joins TRBV2 to TRBJ2-1; D is unresolved. CDR3 length: 12 amino acids. Trimming cost V 4 bases and J 5 bases, with 6 bases left between them. The germline V gene has CDR1 SNHLY and CDR2 FYNNEI. CDR3 protein: CASSVRNNEQFF. For the CDR3, the DNA is TGTGCCAGCAGTGTTCGTAACAATGAGCAGTTCTTC.

The chain combines TRBV6-5 with TRBJ2-1, with a tentative D call TRBD2 (5 bases). Germline CDR1 MNHEY, CDR2 SVGAGI. Trimming removed 0 bases from V and 12 bases from J, with 12 bases in between. The CDR3 runs to 13 residues. In DNA form, the CDR3 reads TGTGCCAGCAGTTACTCGAAGGGAGCTTGGCAGTTCTTC. Translation: CASSYSKGAWQFF.

The rearrangement joins TRBV7-9 to TRBJ2-7, with 7 bases that match TRBD2. Per germline, CDR1 SEHNR and CDR2 FQNEAQ (reference sequence). The J segment lost 3 bases and the V segment lost 1 base, leaving 3 bases of the junction unmatched. CDR3 size: 14 residues. CDR3 amino acids: CASSLVGLNYEQYF. CDR3 coding DNA: TGTGCCAGCAGCTTAGTGGGACTAAACTACGAGCAGTACTTC.

The chain couples TRBV7-9 to TRBJ2-1; 15 bases map to TRBD2. Germline V lookup: CDR1 SEHNR, CDR2 FQNEAQ (reference sequence). The CDR3 contains 15 residues. V shed 3 bases and J 7 bases; nucleotides not matched to a gene: 1. CDR3 sequence (DNA): TGTGCCAGCAGCTTGGGGACTAGCGGGGGGAATGAGCAGTTCTTC. Translation: CASSLGTSGGNEQFF.

This clone was seen only once. CDR3 sequence reads: CAISEVGQPYGYTF. The DNA for the CDR3 is TGTGCCATCAGTGAAGTTGGGCAGCCCTATGGCTACACCTTC. The chain employs TRBV10-3 and TRBJ1-2; D is unclear. In germline, CDR1 is ENHRY, CDR2 SYGVKD. This CDR3 has 14 residues. The germline V and J ends were trimmed by 3 bases and 4 bases, with 12 bases remaining between them.

As regards this clone: Its ends do not fully match the called genes, so a read error is possible. The rearrangement uses TRBV11-2 and TRBJ2-6, with D hard to call. Germline assignment: CDR1 SGHAT and CDR2 FQNNGV. This CDR3 is built from 14 residues. CDR3 bases: TGTGCCAGCACCTTAACCCGGGGGGCCAACGTCCTGACTTTC. Amino acids: CASTLTRGANVLTF.

This clone was seen only a few times. The V gene is TRBV2, the J gene TRBJ2-1; D gene unclear. Germline CDR1 SNHLY, CDR2 FYNNEI. The CDR3 covers 13 residues. V dropped 1 base and J dropped 7 bases, with 8 bases sitting between them. The CDR3 DNA follows: TGTGCCAGCAGTGAAGAAGTAGTGAATGAGCAGTTCTTC. It codes for CASSEEVVNEQFF.

This chain joins TRBV9 and TRBJ2-5; 8 bases are shared with TRBD2. Germline assignment: CDR1 SGDLS and CDR2 YYNGEE. The CDR3 loop spans 15 amino acids. V was clipped by 2 bases and J by 4 bases; unmatched bases: 7. The CDR3 loop reads CASSVGGAGGETQYF. The CDR3 coding sequence is TGTGCCAGCAGCGTGGGGGGGGCGGGAGGAGAGACCCAGTACTTC.

Only a few counts were recorded for this clone. This chain uses TRBV27 with TRBJ1-2, with D possibly matching TRBD1 (6 bases). The germline V and J ends were trimmed by 3 bases and 7 bases, with 15 bases remaining between them. Germline assignment: CDR1 MNHEY and CDR2 SMNVEV (reference sequence). The CDR3 covers 14 residues. Here the CDR3 DNA reads TGTGCCAGCAGTTTCCGGGATGGACAGAGTGGCTACACCTTC. The encoded protein is CASSFRDGQSGYTF.

DNA for the CDR3: TGCGCCAGCAGCCATGATGGAGAGAGACGAAACACCATATATTTT. Its protein is CASSHDGERRNTIYF. The chain employs TRBV4-1 and TRBJ1-3; no clear D gene. V lost 3 bases, J lost 5 bases, and 14 bases lay in between. The germline V gene has CDR1 MGHRA and CDR2 YSYEKL. The CDR3 length is 15 residues.

The chain couples TRBV2 to TRBJ2-1; 13 bases agree with TRBD2. There are 17 residues in the CDR3. Trimming at V came to 6 bases and at J to 9 bases, leaving 14 bases not matched to a gene. Germline CDR1 is SNHLY and CDR2 is FYNNEI. The CDR3 DNA reads as TGTGCCAGCAGAACCGGGACTAGCGGGATGTTTGCGGGTGAGCAGTTCTTC. Translation gives CASRTGTSGMFAGEQFF.